One T cell receptor beta chain is described in this entry. Its antigen is as yet unknown. The sample comes from a study of T cells after yellow fever vaccination. At the level of the study: Each low-cell-number fraction was prepared by means of SMART-Seq v4 Ultra Low Input. Points from the study as a whole: Reappearance after the booster was seen for most primary-vaccination clones, at 95% to 96% CD4 and 70% to 90% CD8. It was a small share of clonotypes that appeared in both CD4 and CD8 compartments.

Each CDR3 protein gets one entry after TCRdb re-called the 5' RACE reads with MiXCR. Of around 300,000 distinct CDR3 sequences listed, over 10% are singletons. CDR3 size: 11 residues. V lost 4 bases and J lost 15; bases outside the gene matches: 8. From germline, CDR1 is DFQATT and CDR2 SNEGSKA (reference sequence). The material was CD4+ T cells sorted from PBMCs, obtained 45 days after the yellow fever booster vaccination. This TCR derives from a man aged 25 to 40 who received the YFV17D yellow fever vaccine. The rearrangement uses TRBV20-1 and TRBJ2-3, with 9 positions matching TRBD2. DNA of the CDR3: TGCAGTGCTACCGTAGCGGGAGTTGAATATTTT. It yields the protein CSATVAGVEYF.